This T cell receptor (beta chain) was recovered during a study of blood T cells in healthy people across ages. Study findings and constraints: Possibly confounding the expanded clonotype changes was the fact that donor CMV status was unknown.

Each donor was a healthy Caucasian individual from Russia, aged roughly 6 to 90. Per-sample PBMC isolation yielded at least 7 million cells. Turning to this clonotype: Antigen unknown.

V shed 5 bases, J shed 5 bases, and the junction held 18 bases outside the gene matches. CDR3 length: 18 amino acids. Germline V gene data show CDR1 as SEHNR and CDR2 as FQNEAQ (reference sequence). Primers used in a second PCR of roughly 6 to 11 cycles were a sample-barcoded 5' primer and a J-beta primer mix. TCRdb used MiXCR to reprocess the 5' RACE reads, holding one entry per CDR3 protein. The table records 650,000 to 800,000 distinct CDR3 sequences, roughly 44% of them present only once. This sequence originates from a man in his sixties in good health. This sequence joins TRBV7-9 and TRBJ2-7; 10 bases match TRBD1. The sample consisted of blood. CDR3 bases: TGTGCCAGCAGCCCCCCAGGGACAGGGGCGGTTATGAGTCACGAGCAGTACTTC. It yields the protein CASSPPGTGAVMSHEQYF.